The sample holds a few counts of the clone carrying this T cell receptor (beta chain). The antigen is not known. The data derive from a study of regulatory T cells in long-lasting Graves disease. Arm-PCR of CDR3 regions and iRepertoire HTBI primers were used to build TCR beta libraries. TCRdb redid the calling of the multiplex PCR reads with MiXCR, one entry per CDR3 protein. The sample contains 400,000 to 550,000 distinct CDR3 sequences, roughly 15% of which appear only once. Documented time point: newly diagnosed GD, antithyroid drugs for less than 3 months. PBMC RNA served as the TCR library source. One endocrinology department in Xi'an, China, was where patients came from. Findings and limits, study-wide: Newly diagnosed Graves' patients had higher TCR diversity than persistent ones. Persistent patients shared 2,700 or so public clonotypes among themselves. Newly diagnosed patients shared fewer, at around 970.

Separately, the same data were catalogued under a study of T cells in Graves' hyperthyroidism and ophthalmopathy.

The sample was peripheral blood mononuclear cells (PBMCs), taken at new diagnosis, from a patient treated with antithyroid drugs. The receptor was isolated from a woman in her 30s with Graves disease.

DNA for the CDR3: TGTGCCAGCAGCCTAAATCTCGGACAGGGATTAGAAAAACTGTTTTTT. It yields the protein CASSLNLGQGLEKLFF. This chain connects TRBV7-2 to TRBJ1-4; TRBD1 aligns across 8 bases. Germline-derived CDR1 and CDR2 are SGHTA and FQGNSA. The CDR3 has 16 residues. V was clipped by 5 bases and J by 8 bases; unmatched bases: 13.